The 8 T cell receptor beta chains given below trace back to one sample, sequenced in a study of regulatory T cells in long-lasting Graves disease. Time point in this sample: newly diagnosed GD, antithyroid drugs for less than 3 months. Following extraction of RNA from PBMCs, that RNA was used to make the TCR library. CDR3 regions were amplified by Arm-PCR using iRepertoire HTBI primers to build TCR beta libraries. Each CDR3 protein gets one entry after TCRdb re-called the multiplex PCR reads with MiXCR. The table shows under 300,000 distinct CDR3 sequences, with just over 20% occurring only once. The source material was peripheral blood mononuclear cells (PBMCs), sampled at new diagnosis, from a patient treated with antithyroid drugs. The receptors were gathered from a female donor with Graves disease.

The V call is TRBV19, the J call TRBJ2-3; 7 bases agree with TRBD2. The V segment lost 6 bases and the J segment 0 bases; nucleotides outside the gene matches: 6. Per the germline V gene, CDR1 is LNHDA and CDR2 is SQIVND (reference sequence). The CDR3 has 15 amino acids. CDR3 sequence (DNA): TGTGCCAGTAGGGCCGAGCGGGGTAGCACAGATACGCAGTATTTT. The encoded protein is CASRAERGSTDTQYF.

This clonotype was counted at least ten times. V usage is TRBV6-1 and J usage is TRBJ1-4; D gene ambiguous. Germline CDR1 MNHNS, CDR2 SASEGT. Trimming took off 8 bases at V and 5 bases at J, with 12 bases between the two ends. The CDR3 has 13 amino acids. CDR3: CASSRTENEKLFF. The CDR3 DNA reads as TGTGCCAGCTCACGGACGGAGAATGAAAAACTGTTTTTT.

In this sample, this clonotype turned up a few times. V and J are TRBV6-2 or TRBV6-3 and TRBJ2-3, with 10 bases lining up with TRBD2. J was trimmed by 5 bases and V by 6 bases; bases with no gene match: 8. CDR3 length: 15 amino acids. CDR1 and CDR2 (germline): MNHEY, SVGEGT. The CDR3 DNA follows: TGTGCCAGCAGCCAGCGGGGGGGCCTCGGAGATACGCAGTATTTT. Encoded protein: CASSQRGGLGDTQYF.

This clonotype appeared many times. V usage is TRBV15 and J usage is TRBJ1-1, with a possible D match to TRBD1 (5 bases). The ends were cut back, 0 bases at V and 8 bases at J, with 16 bases in the middle. Germline V lookup: CDR1 LNHNV, CDR2 YYDKDF (reference sequence). The CDR3 spans 15 residues. In DNA form, the CDR3 reads TGTGCCACCAGCAGAGATCTACAGGCCCCATCGGAAGCTTTCTTT. It specifies CATSRDLQAPSEAFF. The full variable domain, its missing parts supplied by reference TRBV15 and TRBJ1-1, is DAMVIQNPRYQVTQFGKPVTLSCSQTLNHNVMYWYQQKSSQAPKLLFHYYDKDFNNEADTPDNFQSRRPNTSFCFLDIRSPGLGDTAMYLCATSRDLQAPSEAFFGQGTRLTVV.

This clonotype has at least ten counts. The chain is built from TRBV20-1 and TRBJ1-2; 7 nucleotides line up with TRBD1. CDR3 length: 11 amino acids. Germline V gene data show CDR1 as DFQATT and CDR2 as SNEGSKA (reference sequence). V shed 5 bases and J 4 bases; nucleotides not matched to a gene: 1. CDR3 DNA: TGCAGTGCTGACAGGGTCTATGGCTACACCTTC. It specifies CSADRVYGYTF.

This clonotype was observed at least ten times. The V gene is TRBV30, the J gene TRBJ2-1; 11 bases are shared with TRBD2. The V gene end was trimmed by 2 bases and the J gene end by 13 bases; junction bases not matched to a gene: 4. The CDR3 loop spans 12 amino acids. CDR1 is GTSNPN and CDR2 is SVGIG in the germline V gene (reference sequence). The CDR3 region is CAWSITSGRQFF. The CDR3 region has the DNA TGTGCCTGGAGTATTACTAGCGGGAGACAGTTCTTC.

The rearrangement uses TRBV15 and TRBJ2-7, with TRBD2 as a possible D gene (6 bases). CDR3 length equals 15 residues. Trimming removed 3 bases at V and 3 bases at J, with 15 bases between. Germline assignment: CDR1 LNHNV and CDR2 YYDKDF (reference sequence). CDR3 coding DNA: TGTGCCACCAGCAGCGGGCGGGGAACAGTCTACGAGCAGTACTTC. Translated: CATSSGRGTVYEQYF.

This clonotype was observed at least ten times. This chain uses TRBV5-1 with TRBJ2-3; TRBD1 or TRBD2 may be the D gene (5 bases each). From germline, CDR1 is SGHRS and CDR2 YFSETQ. V lost 4 bases, J lost 1 base, and 10 bases lay in between. This CDR3 spans 14 amino acids. CDR3 in amino acids: CASSPGTGTDTQYF. For the CDR3, the DNA is TGCGCCAGCAGCCCCGGGACGGGCACAGATACGCAGTATTTT.